The T cell receptor (beta chain) under discussion was sequenced for a study of blood T cells in healthy people across ages. Study findings and constraints: Since the PBMCs were unsorted, naive and antigen-experienced cells could not be conclusively compared. Calculation of diversity from one million T cells yielded estimates considered to be underestimates.

Trimming stripped 0 bases from V and 7 bases from J, with 15 bases between. From germline, CDR1 is SEHNR and CDR2 FQNEAQ (reference sequence). The CDR3 sequence is 15 residues long. Primed by a sample-barcoded 5' primer and a J-beta primer mix, a second PCR proceeded for 7 to 11 cycles. Via MiXCR, TCRdb re-called the 5' RACE reads, giving one row per CDR3 protein. This table has over 1,200,000 distinct CDR3 sequences, 59% appearing once. As concerns this clonotype: The antigen is undetermined.

The chain is built from TRBV7-9 and TRBJ1-2; tentatively, D is TRBD1 (6 bases). Input material: blood. This clonotype was sampled from a man aged 18 to 30 in good health. CDR3 DNA: TGTGCCAGCAGCTTAGCGGGGCAGGGGAATATTGGCTACACCTTC. Its translation is CASSLAGQGNIGYTF. Combining the CDR3 with reference TRBV7-9 and TRBJ1-2 gives the whole variable domain DTGVSQNPRHKITKRGQNVTFRCDPISEHNRLYWYRQTLGQGPEFLTYFQNEAQLEKSRLLSDRFSAERPKGSFSTLEIQRTEQGDSAMYLCASSLAGQGNIGYTFGSGTRLTVV.